This TCR beta chain appears in the sequencing data of a study of blood T cells in healthy people across ages. In terms of origin and age, donors were healthy Caucasian individuals from Russia aged roughly 6 to 95. The study's findings and limits: Both naive CD4+ cell counts and diversity were greater in long-lived donors than in aged donors. A roughly linear fall in TCR beta diversity per million T cells was seen with increasing age.

With 3 bases clipped from V and 2 bases from J, the junction kept 6 bases outside the gene matches. The CDR3 runs 18 residues. Per germline, CDR1 KGHDR and CDR2 SFDVKD. It was with a sample-barcoded 5' primer and a J-beta primer mix that a second PCR of about 6 to 12 cycles was run. TCRdb used MiXCR to reprocess the 5' RACE reads, holding one entry per CDR3 protein. The sample lists hundreds of thousands of distinct CDR3 sequences, 49% occurring once. This clonotype was recorded only once. Antigen: not known. The TCR comes from a woman aged 55-69 years in good health. This chain connects TRBV24-1 to TRBJ2-4; TRBD2 agrees at 13 bases. Sequencing was carried out using blood. The CDR3 sequence is CATSDEGLAGESKNIQYF. Written as DNA, the CDR3 is TGTGCCACCAGTGATGAAGGACTAGCGGGAGAATCCAAAAACATTCAGTACTTC.